Listed below are T cell receptor beta chains from one sample, sequenced in a study of blood T cell repertoires in COVID-19. TCRdb keeps only in-frame clones here, not all; method: immunoSEQ multiplex PCR. The sample records approximately 300,000 clones, around 90% being singletons. Material for sequencing was PBMCs or T cells enriched from blood (not recorded which). The receptors come from a woman aged 30 to 39 who had recovered from COVID-19. CDR3s include the opening cysteine and the closing phenylalanine or tryptophan. The order of the fields is V gene, clone size, D gene, J gene, CDR3 DNA, CDR3 protein. The D gene is left open where the match is weak. Clone size is not always given. Where it is, it says once, few, many or a class for expanded clones.

>TRBV4-2|few|TRBD2|TRBJ2-1
TGTGCCAGCAGCAACCGCGGGACTAGCGAGGCGAATGAGCAGTTCTTC
CASSNRGTSEANEQFF
>TRBV5-6|NA|TRBD2|TRBJ2-2
TGTGCCAGCAGCTATCCAATCGCAGCGGGAGACGCCGGGGAGCTGTTTTTT
CASSYPIAAGDAGELFF
>TRBV7-6|NA|TRBD2|TRBJ2-7
TGTGCCAGCAGCTTTACTAGCGGCCCCGATTCTAAGTACGAGCAGTACTTC
CASSFTSGPDSKYEQYF
>TRBV6-4|NA|NA|TRBJ2-7
TGTGCCAGCAGTGAAGTGGAGGGGAAGTACTACGAGCAGTACTTC
CASSEVEGKYYEQYF
>TRBV10-2|NA|NA|TRBJ2-7
TGCGCCAGCAGAGCCACGGACTATTCCTACGAGCAGTACTTC
CASRATDYSYEQYF
>TRBV3-1/TRBV3-2|NA|TRBD2|TRBJ2-1
TGTGCCAGCAGAGCGGGGGGATCCGGGGGGAATGAGCAGTTCTTC
CASRAGGSGGNEQFF
>TRBV27|NA|TRBD1|TRBJ2-7
TGTGCCAGCTCCCCATACAGGGGGCAAGGGGAGCAGTACTTC
CASSPYRGQGEQYF
>TRBV5-4|once|NA|TRBJ2-7
TGTGCCAGCAGCTTAAGAGGCGCGTCCTACGAGCAGTACTTC
CASSLRGASYEQYF
>TRBV19|NA|TRBD1|TRBJ1-2
TGTGCCAGTAGTCCCGACAGGGAAGATGGCTACACCTTC
CASSPDREDGYTF
>TRBV4-1|NA|TRBD1|TRBJ1-1
TGCGCCAGCAGCCAATTTGTGGACAGGGGGCACACTGAAGCTTTCTTT
CASSQFVDRGHTEAFF
>TRBV3-1/TRBV3-2|NA|NA|TRBJ1-3
TGTGCCAGCAGCCAAGATTCAGGGACTCCTGGAAACACCATATATTTT
CASSQDSGTPGNTIYF
>TRBV27|NA|TRBD2|TRBJ2-1
TGTGCCAGCAGGGTAGCGGGGGGGTTCTACAATGAGCAGTTCTTC
CASRVAGGFYNEQFF
>TRBV4-3|NA|TRBD2|TRBJ2-1
TGCGCCAGCAGCCAAGCTAATTTAGCGGGGGGGAATGAGCAGTTCTTC
CASSQANLAGGNEQFF
>TRBV11-2|NA|TRBD2|TRBJ2-4
TGTGCCAGCAGCCCAATAGCGGGAAGCTTAGCCAAAAACATTCAGTACTTC
CASSPIAGSLAKNIQYF
>TRBV6-5|NA|TRBD2|TRBJ2-5
TGTGCCAGCAGTTACGGTAGCGGGGGGGGGCATGAGACCCAGTACTTC
CASSYGSGGGHETQYF
>TRBV5-1|NA|TRBD1|TRBJ2-7
TGCGCCAGCAGCCGCGGGCTCCCCGGGACAGGGGGTTACGAGCAGTACTTC
CASSRGLPGTGGYEQYF
>TRBV19|NA|NA|TRBJ1-5
TGTGCCAGTAGTATCCAGGGCTCGCAGCCCCAGCATTTT
CASSIQGSQPQHF
>TRBV28|NA|NA|TRBJ1-1
TGTGCCAGCAGTTTATCTAGGGGAGGGCGCGCTGAAGCTTTCTTT
CASSLSRGGRAEAFF
>TRBV9|NA|NA|TRBJ2-3
TGTGCCAGCAGCACCCGACCGGGGGAGGATACGCAGTATTTT
CASSTRPGEDTQYF
>TRBV28|NA|TRBD2|TRBJ2-5
TGTGCCAGCAGTTGGGGGACTAGCGGGGAAGAGACCCAGTACTTC
CASSWGTSGEETQYF
>TRBV2|NA|NA|TRBJ1-1
TGTGCCAGCAGTACGGGACACCTGAACACTGAAGCTTTCTTT
CASSTGHLNTEAFF
>TRBV7-9|NA|TRBD2|TRBJ2-4
TGTGCCAGCAGCTCCCCTGGGGGGGGGAACATTCAGTACTTC
CASSSPGGGNIQYF
>TRBV6-5|NA|TRBD2|TRBJ2-7
TGTGCCAGCAGTTACGGGACTAGCGGGGAATACGAGCAGTACTTC
CASSYGTSGEYEQYF
>TRBV5-8|few|NA|TRBJ1-6
TGTGCCAGCAGCTTTCTCAGTAATTCACCCCTCCACTTT
CASSFLSNSPLHF
>TRBV7-2|NA|NA|TRBJ2-1
TGTGCCAGCAGCTTAGGGGTCACGACAGGCGCAAGGGTCTTC
CASSLGVTTGARVF
>TRBV4-2|few|NA|TRBJ1-1
TGTGCCAGCAGCCAAGACGCAGGGCTGGTGACTGAAGCTTTCTTT
CASSQDAGLVTEAFF
>TRBV19|NA|NA|TRBJ2-3
TGTGCCAGTAGTGAGTGGGATACGCAGTATTTT
CASSEWDTQYF
>TRBV18|NA|NA|TRBJ2-1
TGTGCCAGCTCACCTTTAGCCGGGACGGGGACTCGCAATGAGCAGTTCTTC
CASSPLAGTGTRNEQFF
>TRBV2|NA|TRBD1|TRBJ1-1
TGTGCCAGCAGGGACCTGGACAGGGGGGACACTGAAGCTTTCTTT
CASRDLDRGDTEAFF
>TRBV4-1|NA|NA|TRBJ1-4
TGCGCCAGCAGTCCAGCGGGCCCGGGGGGGCCCGGCGAAAAACTGTTTTTT
CASSPAGPGGPGEKLFF
>TRBV27|NA|NA|TRBJ2-3
TGTGCCAGCAGTGGCCAATCCCCAACAGATACGCAGTATTTT
CASSGQSPTDTQYF
>TRBV19|NA|TRBD1|TRBJ1-5
TGTGCCACCTCACCGGGACAGAGGCTGGGACAGCCCCAGCATTTT
CATSPGQRLGQPQHF
>TRBV9|NA|TRBD1|TRBJ1-4
TGTGCCAGCAGCGTAAATGAGGGGGCGAGGGAAAAACTGTTTTTT
CASSVNEGAREKLFF
>TRBV5-4|NA|NA|TRBJ2-7
TGTGCCAGCAGCTCCGGACAGCTTTTGGAGCAGTACTTC
CASSSGQLLEQYF
>TRBV19|NA|TRBD2|TRBJ2-7
TGTGCCAGTAGTATTAGCGGGGAAGGGTCCTACGAGCAGTACTTC
CASSISGEGSYEQYF
>TRBV4-1|NA|NA|TRBJ2-7
TGCGCCAGCAGCCCGATGGGACAAGCCTACGAGCAGTACTTC
CASSPMGQAYEQYF
>TRBV12-3/TRBV12-4|once|NA|TRBJ2-2
TGTGCCAGCAGTACAAGTCACACCGGGGAGCTGTTTTTT
CASSTSHTGELFF
>TRBV18|NA|NA|TRBJ1-5
TGTGCCAGCTCACCGGGAGTTAATCAGCCCCAGCATTTT
CASSPGVNQPQHF
>TRBV7-2|NA|NA|TRBJ2-7
TGTGCCAGCAGCCCCTACGTGGGCAGGGATACCTACGAGCAGTACTTC
CASSPYVGRDTYEQYF
>TRBV7-2|NA|NA|TRBJ2-7
TGTGCCAGCAGCCCCTCCCCCGAAGGGGTCTCCGAGCAGTACTTC
CASSPSPEGVSEQYF
>TRBV6-6|NA|TRBD1|TRBJ2-7
TGTGCCAGCAGTTACTCGCCGGACAGGGGGGAATACGAGCAGTACTTC
CASSYSPDRGEYEQYF
>TRBV3-1/TRBV3-2|once|NA|TRBJ1-5
TGTGCCAGCAGCCTGGACACACATCAGCCCCAGCATTTT
CASSLDTHQPQHF
>TRBV27|NA|TRBD1|TRBJ2-2
TGTGCCAGCAGTTCGACAGGGGGCTCACTCATCACCGGGGAGCTGTTTTTT
CASSSTGGSLITGELFF
>TRBV18|once|NA|TRBJ1-4
TGTGCCAGCACTGTAACGGTCGGACAAGGTTTTGAAAAACTGTTTTTT
CASTVTVGQGFEKLFF
>TRBV28|NA|NA|TRBJ1-5
TGTGCCAGCAGCGCGGGGGGGGCGAAGCAGCCCCAGCATTTT
CASSAGGAKQPQHF
>TRBV6-6|NA|NA|TRBJ2-5
TGTGCCAGCAGGAGGCAAGAGACCCAGTACTTC
CASRRQETQYF
>TRBV7-2|NA|NA|TRBJ2-3
TGTGCCAGCAGCACCCAGGGTTCTAGCACAGATACGCAGTATTTT
CASSTQGSSTDTQYF